The source of this T cell receptor (beta chain) is a study of identical twins. Template switching supplied a universal primer site; unique molecular identifiers were carried on the cDNA. TCRdb analysed the 5' RACE reads with MiXCR anew, one entry per CDR3 protein. The repertoire includes 470,000 or so distinct CDR3 sequences, 20% to 25% of them detected once, and 2.9% sits in the top ten. Only a few counts were recorded for this clonotype. The sample was also reused in another study, on T cells expressing NK-cell markers.

Sequenced: CD4+ T cells sorted from blood. The sequence was obtained from a woman younger than 30 in good health.

This chain's CDR3 is CASSPGPSNQPQHF. The CDR3 nucleotides read TGTGCCAGCTCACCCGGACCTAGCAATCAGCCCCAGCATTTT. The chain couples TRBV18 to TRBJ1-5; D remains ambiguous. CDR3 size: 14 residues. The germline CDR1 and CDR2 sequences are KGHSH and LQKENI. Trimming left V 3 bases short and J 0 bases short, with 6 bases between.